This T cell receptor (beta chain) emerged from a study of beta chain features in type 1 diabetes. General study results and limits: Shorter TCRB CDR3s, moderately but significantly so, were found in Type 1 diabetes patients in all four CD4+ subsets. The VDJ junctions of type 1 diabetes patients carried fewer insertions and more deletions.

About this clone itself: No antigen is known for it.

TCRB transcripts that were expressed got sequenced, as all of the isolated RNA had been reverse transcribed. Mean read depth for naive, central memory and regulatory T cell samples was several million reads. The data were produced by immunoSEQ multiplex PCR, yet TCRdb's version contains in-frame clones alone and is incomplete. This repertoire shows around 500,000 clones, approximately 10% found once; its top ten account for 0.045% to 0.06%. The CDR3 sequence is 14 residues long. V shed 1 base and J shed 2 bases, with 9 bases lying between them. CDR1 SGHAT and CDR2 FQNNGV come from the germline V gene.

The chain has TRBV11-2 and TRBJ2-7; perhaps TRBD2 as D (6 bases). The sample consisted of naive CD4+ T cells from blood. This TCR came from a young woman in good health. CDR3 in DNA: TGTGCCAGCAGCTTAGCGGGAGAGACCTACGAGCAGTACTTC. Its protein product is CASSLAGETYEQYF. Using reference TRBV11-2 and TRBJ2-7 for the parts outside the CDR3, the full variable domain is EAGVAQSPRYKIIEKRQSVAFWCNPISGHATLYWYQQILGQGPKLLIQFQNNGVVDDSQLPKDRFSAERLKGVDSTLKIQPAKLEDSAVYLCASSLAGETYEQYFGPGTRLTVT.